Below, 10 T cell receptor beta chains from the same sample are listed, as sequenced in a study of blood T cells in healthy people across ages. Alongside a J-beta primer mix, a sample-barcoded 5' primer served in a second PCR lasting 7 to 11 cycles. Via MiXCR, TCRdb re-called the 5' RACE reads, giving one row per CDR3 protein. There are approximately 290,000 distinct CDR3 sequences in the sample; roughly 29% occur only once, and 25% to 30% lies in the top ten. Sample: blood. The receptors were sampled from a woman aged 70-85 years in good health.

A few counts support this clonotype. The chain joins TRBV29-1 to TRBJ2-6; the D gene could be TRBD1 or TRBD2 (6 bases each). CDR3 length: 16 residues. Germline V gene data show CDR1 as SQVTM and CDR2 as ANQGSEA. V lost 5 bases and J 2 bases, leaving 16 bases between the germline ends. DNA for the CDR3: TGCAGCGTTTCACAGGGCGGCGGGGCTGGGGCCAACGTCCTGACTTTC. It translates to CSVSQGGGAGANVLTF.

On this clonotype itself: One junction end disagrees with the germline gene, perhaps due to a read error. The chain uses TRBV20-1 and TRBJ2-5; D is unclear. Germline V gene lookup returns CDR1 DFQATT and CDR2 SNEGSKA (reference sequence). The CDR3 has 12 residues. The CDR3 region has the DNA TGCAGTGCTAGCCACACCCAAGGGACCCAGTACTTC. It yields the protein CSASHTQGTQYF.

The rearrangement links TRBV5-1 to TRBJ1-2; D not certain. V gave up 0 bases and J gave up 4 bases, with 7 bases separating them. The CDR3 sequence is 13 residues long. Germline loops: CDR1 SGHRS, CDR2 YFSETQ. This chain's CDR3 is CASSLAGVYGYTF. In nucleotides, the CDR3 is TGCGCCAGCAGCTTGGCCGGTGTCTATGGCTACACCTTC.

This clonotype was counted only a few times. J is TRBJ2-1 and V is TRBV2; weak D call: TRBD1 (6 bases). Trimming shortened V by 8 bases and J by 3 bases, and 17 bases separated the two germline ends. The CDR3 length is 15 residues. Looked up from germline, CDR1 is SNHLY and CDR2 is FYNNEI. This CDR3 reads CASEPERGNYNEQFF. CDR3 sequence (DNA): TGTGCCAGCGAGCCCGAGAGGGGGAACTACAATGAGCAGTTCTTC.

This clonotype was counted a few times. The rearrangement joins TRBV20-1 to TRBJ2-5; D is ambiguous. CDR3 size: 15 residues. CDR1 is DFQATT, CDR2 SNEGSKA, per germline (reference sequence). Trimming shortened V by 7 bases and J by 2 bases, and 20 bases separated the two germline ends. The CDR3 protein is CSVLASSTIQETQYF. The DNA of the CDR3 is TGCAGTGTTTTGGCCTCGTCAACCATTCAAGAGACCCAGTACTTC.

The CDR3 region is CASSAGLAGSRYF. CDR3 sequence (DNA): TGTGCCAGCAGTGCGGGACTAGCGGGTTCTCGGTACTTC. The chain links TRBV6-5 to TRBJ2-7; TRBD2 aligns across 12 bases. CDR1 and CDR2 from the germline V gene are MNHEY and SVGAGI. V was pared by 5 bases and J by 12 bases, with 8 bases of the junction left unmatched. This CDR3 contains 13 residues.

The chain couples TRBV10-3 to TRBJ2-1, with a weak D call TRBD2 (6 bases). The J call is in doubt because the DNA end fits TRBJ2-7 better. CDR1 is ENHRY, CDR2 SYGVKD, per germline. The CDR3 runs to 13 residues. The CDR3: CAVGTPDSYEQYF. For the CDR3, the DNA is TGTGCCGTTGGGACTCCCGACTCCTACGAGCAGTACTTC.

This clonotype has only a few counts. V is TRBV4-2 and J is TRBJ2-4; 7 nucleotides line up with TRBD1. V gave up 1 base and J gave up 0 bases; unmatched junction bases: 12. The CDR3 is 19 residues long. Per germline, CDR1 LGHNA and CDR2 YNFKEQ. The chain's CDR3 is CASSQVISGTDIAKNIQYF. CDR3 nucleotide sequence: TGTGCCAGCAGCCAAGTTATTTCCGGGACAGATATAGCCAAAAACATTCAGTACTTC.

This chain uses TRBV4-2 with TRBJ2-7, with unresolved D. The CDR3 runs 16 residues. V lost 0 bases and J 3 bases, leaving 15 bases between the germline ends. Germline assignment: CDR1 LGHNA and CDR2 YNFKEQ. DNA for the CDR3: TGTGCCAGCAGCCAAGATACGGCAGGTATCCTCTACGAGCAGTACTTC. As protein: CASSQDTAGILYEQYF.

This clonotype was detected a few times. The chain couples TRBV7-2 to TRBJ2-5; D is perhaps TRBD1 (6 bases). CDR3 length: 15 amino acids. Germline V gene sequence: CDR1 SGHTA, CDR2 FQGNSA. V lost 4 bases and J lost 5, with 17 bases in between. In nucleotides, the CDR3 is TGTGCCAGCAGCTCACCGGTACAGGGTACGGAGACCCAGTACTTC. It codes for CASSSPVQGTETQYF.